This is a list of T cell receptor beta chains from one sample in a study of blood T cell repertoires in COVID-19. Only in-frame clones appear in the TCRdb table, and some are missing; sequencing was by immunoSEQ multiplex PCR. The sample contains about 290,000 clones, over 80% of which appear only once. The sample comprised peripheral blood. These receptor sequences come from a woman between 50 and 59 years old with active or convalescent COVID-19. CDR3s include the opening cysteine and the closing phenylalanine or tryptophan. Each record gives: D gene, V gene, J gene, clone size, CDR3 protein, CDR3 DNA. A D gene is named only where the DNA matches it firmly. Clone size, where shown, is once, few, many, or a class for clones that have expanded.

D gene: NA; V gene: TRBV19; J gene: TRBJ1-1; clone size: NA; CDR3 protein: CASSIWGSWGLTNTEAFF; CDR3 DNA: TGTGCCAGTAGTATATGGGGGAGTTGGGGGCTAACGAACACTGAAGCTTTCTTT
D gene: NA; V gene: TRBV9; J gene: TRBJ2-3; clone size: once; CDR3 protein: CASSTGTSTDTQYF; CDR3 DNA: TGTGCCAGCAGCACCGGGACTAGCACAGATACGCAGTATTTT
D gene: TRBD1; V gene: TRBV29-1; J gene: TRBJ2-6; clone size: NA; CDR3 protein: CSAEVWDSRLNGANVLTF; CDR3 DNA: TGCAGCGCCGAGGTTTGGGACAGTCGGCTTAATGGGGCCAACGTCCTGACTTTC
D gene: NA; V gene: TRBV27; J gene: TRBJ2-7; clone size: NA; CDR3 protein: CASSLSENGYSYEQYF; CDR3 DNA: TGTGCCAGCAGTTTATCGGAGAACGGTTACTCCTACGAGCAGTACTTC
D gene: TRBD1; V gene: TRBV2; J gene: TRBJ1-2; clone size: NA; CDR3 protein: CASSSWAGGSSYGYTF; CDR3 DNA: TGTGCCAGCAGTTCCTGGGCAGGGGGGTCCTCATATGGCTACACCTTC
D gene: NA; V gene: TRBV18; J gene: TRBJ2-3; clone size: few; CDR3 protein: CASSPEGQGRDTQYF; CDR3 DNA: TGTGCCAGCTCACCAGAGGGCCAAGGGAGAGATACGCAGTATTTT
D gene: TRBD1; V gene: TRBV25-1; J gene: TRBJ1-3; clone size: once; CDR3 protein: CASSPYDRAGNTIYF; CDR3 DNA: TGTGCCAGCAGTCCTTACGACAGGGCTGGAAACACCATATATTTT
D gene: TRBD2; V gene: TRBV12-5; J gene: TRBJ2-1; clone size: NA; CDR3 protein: CASGLVGRENYNEQFF; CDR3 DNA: TGTGCTAGTGGTTTGGTGGGGCGGGAGAACTACAATGAGCAGTTCTTC
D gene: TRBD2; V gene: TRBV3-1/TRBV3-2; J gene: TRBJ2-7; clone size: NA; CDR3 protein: CASSLRLAGVPLYEQYF; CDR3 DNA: TGTGCCAGCAGCCTACGACTAGCGGGAGTTCCCCTCTACGAGCAGTACTTC
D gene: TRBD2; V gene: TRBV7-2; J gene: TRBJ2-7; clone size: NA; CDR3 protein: CASSSHGLAGSYEQYF; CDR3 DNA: TGTGCCAGCAGCTCCCACGGACTAGCGGGGTCTTACGAGCAGTACTTC
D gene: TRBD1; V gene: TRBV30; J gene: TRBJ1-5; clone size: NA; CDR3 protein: CAWTEQGAGQPQHF; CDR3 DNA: TGTGCCTGGACCGAACAGGGGGCTGGGCAGCCCCAGCATTTT